This entry concerns a single T cell receptor beta chain. The table came from immunoSEQ multiplex PCR; TCRdb's copy has only in-frame clones and leaves some out. The repertoire includes roughly 60,000 clones, more than 85% of them detected once, and approximately 4% sits in the top ten. This CDR3 spans 15 amino acids. CDR1 is LNHDA, CDR2 SQIVND, per germline (reference sequence). V lost 4 bases and J lost 7; bases outside the gene matches: 8. This specimen comes from a study of OX40 agonist ivuxolimab in advanced cancers. About the study: Patients in dose escalation had liver, melanoma, kidney or head and neck cancers. From roughly 23 to 85 years was the age range, with a mean of around 60 years, and about 83% were male.

Sequencing used CD4+ or CD8+ T cells sorted from blood, obtained in a trial of the OX40 agonist ivuxolimab. This clonotype was sampled from an adult with an advanced solid tumor such as melanoma, head and neck, liver or kidney cancer. The J gene is TRBJ1-5, the V gene TRBV19, with 9 bases identical to TRBD1. CDR3 loop: CASSSGQGWNQPQHF. CDR3 sequence (DNA): TGTGCCAGTAGTAGCGGACAGGGGTGGAACCAGCCCCAGCATTTT.